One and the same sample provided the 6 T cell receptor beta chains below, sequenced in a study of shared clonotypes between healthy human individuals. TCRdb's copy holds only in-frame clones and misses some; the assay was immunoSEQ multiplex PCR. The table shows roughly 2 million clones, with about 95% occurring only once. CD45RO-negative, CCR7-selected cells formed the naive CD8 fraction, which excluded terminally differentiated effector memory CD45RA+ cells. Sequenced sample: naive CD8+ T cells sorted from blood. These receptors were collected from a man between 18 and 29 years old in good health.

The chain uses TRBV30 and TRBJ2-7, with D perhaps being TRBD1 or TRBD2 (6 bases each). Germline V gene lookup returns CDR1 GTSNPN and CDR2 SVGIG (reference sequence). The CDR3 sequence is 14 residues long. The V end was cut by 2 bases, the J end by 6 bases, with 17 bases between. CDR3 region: CAWSFPGGYFEQYF. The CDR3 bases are TGTGCCTGGAGTTTCCCCGGGGGCTACTTCGAGCAGTACTTC. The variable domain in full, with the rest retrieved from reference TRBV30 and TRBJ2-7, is SQTIHQWPATLVQPVGSPLSLECTVEGTSNPNLYWYRQAAGRGLQLLFYSVGIGQISSEVPQNLSASRPQDRQFILSSKKLLLSDSGFYLCAWSFPGGYFEQYFGPGTRLTVT.

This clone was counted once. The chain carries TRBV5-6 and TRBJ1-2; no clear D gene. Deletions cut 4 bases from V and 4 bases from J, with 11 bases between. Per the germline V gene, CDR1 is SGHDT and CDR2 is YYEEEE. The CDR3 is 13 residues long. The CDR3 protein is CASSPGTVYGYTF. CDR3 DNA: TGTGCCAGCAGCCCGGGTACGGTCTATGGCTACACCTTC.

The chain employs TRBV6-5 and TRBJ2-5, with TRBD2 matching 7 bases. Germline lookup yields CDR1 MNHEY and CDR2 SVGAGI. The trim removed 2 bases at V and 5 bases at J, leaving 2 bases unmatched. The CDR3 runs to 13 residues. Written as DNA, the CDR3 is TGTGCCAGCAGTTACAGCGGGGCGGAGACCCAGTACTTC. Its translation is CASSYSGAETQYF.

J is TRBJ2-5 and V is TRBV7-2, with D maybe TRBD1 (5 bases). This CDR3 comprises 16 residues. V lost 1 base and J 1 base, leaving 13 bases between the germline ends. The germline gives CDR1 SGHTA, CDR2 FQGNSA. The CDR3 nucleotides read TGTGCCAGCAGCTTAGACAGTAGGACACCCCAAGAGACCCAGTACTTC. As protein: CASSLDSRTPQETQYF.

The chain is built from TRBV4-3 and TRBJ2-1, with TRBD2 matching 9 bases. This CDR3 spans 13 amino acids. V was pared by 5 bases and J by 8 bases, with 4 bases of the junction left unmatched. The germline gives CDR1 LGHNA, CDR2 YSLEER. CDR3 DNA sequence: TGCGCCAGCAGCTGGACTAGCGAGGATGAGCAGTTCTTC. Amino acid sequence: CASSWTSEDEQFF.

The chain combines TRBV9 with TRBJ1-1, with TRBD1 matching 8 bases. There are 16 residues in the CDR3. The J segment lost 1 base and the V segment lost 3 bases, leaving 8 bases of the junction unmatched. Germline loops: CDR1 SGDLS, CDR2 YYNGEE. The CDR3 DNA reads TGTGCCAGCAGCGCCTCTCCCGACAGGGGGAACACTGAAGCTTTCTTT. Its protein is CASSASPDRGNTEAFF.